The 3 T cell receptor beta chains given below trace back to one sample, sequenced in a study of blood T cell repertoires in COVID-19 (dated by TCRdb to about 2020). The library came from the immunoSEQ multiplex PCR assay. TCRdb retrieved this table from immuneACCESS and kept in-frame rearrangements only. Not all clones are present; in checked studies, unresolved V genes account for under half, and no reason is known for the remainder. The sample table records 150,000 to 250,000 clones; roughly 94% of these occur just once. The ten largest clonotypes hold approximately 0.69% of the sample. The sample taken for sequencing was peripheral blood. These receptors were obtained from a man aged 30-40 years with COVID-19, enrolled during active disease.

The V call is TRBV11-2, the J call TRBJ2-1; 7 bases align to TRBD2. Looked up from germline, CDR1 is SGHAT and CDR2 is FQNNGV. Trimming cost V 5 bases and J 1 base; bases outside gene matches: 8. The CDR3 is 16 amino acids. The CDR3 sequence is CASSPQASGSYNEQFF. In DNA form, the CDR3 reads TGTGCCAGCAGCCCCCAGGCTAGCGGATCCTACAATGAGCAGTTCTTC.

V and J are TRBV19 and TRBJ1-5, with a possible D match to TRBD1 (5 bases). Germline CDR1 reads LNHDA; CDR2 reads SQIVND (reference sequence). V dropped 3 bases and J dropped 11 bases, with 26 bases sitting between them. The CDR3 runs to 17 residues. CDR3 sequence (DNA): TGTGCCAGTAGTATTGGGGTATTTATCGGGACGGAGGGAACCCAGCATTTT. It encodes CASSIGVFIGTEGTQHF.

The chain links TRBV6-5 to TRBJ1-5, with a possible D match to TRBD1 (5 bases). CDR3 length equals 13 residues. Per the germline V gene, CDR1 is MNHEY and CDR2 is SVGAGI. V was pared by 5 bases and J by 4 bases, with 9 bases between. CDR3 sequence: CASSRGPNQPQHF. Written as DNA, the CDR3 is TGTGCCAGCAGTAGGGGCCCTAATCAGCCCCAGCATTTT.